The rows below give T cell receptor beta chains drawn from one sample of a study of early T cells in non-severe SARS-CoV-2 infection. TCRdb analysed the 5' RACE reads with MiXCR anew, one entry per CDR3 protein. Among tens of thousands of distinct CDR3 sequences listed, roughly a tenth were seen once. The sequenced sample consisted of whole blood. The receptors stem from an adult who was a healthcare worker with PCR-confirmed SARS-CoV-2 infection or an uninfected control (not recorded which). Both conserved end residues are part of each CDR3. The D gene is left open where the match is weak. Clone size is stated in some rows and not others, as once, few, many or a class when expanded.

>-|TRBV2|TRBJ2-1|many
CASTLYNEQFF
TGTGCCAGCACACTTTACAATGAGCAGTTCTTC
>-|TRBV4-2|TRBJ2-3|many
CASSQEAVGMEDTQYF
TGTGCCAGCAGCCAAGAGGCGGTGGGGATGGAAGATACGCAGTATTTT
>-|TRBV25-1|TRBJ2-1|-
CASRTYNEQFF
TGTGCCAGCAGAACCTACAATGAGCAGTTCTTC
>TRBD2|TRBV12-3/TRBV12-4|TRBJ2-7|many
CASSLAGASGTRAYEQYF
TGTGCCAGCAGTTTAGCGGGGGCTAGCGGGACACGTGCGTACGAGCAGTACTTC
>-|TRBV6-2/TRBV6-3|TRBJ1-1|many
CASSYESGAGVYTEAFF
TGTGCCAGCAGTTACGAAAGTGGCGCCGGGGTGTACACTGAAGCTTTCTTT
>TRBD1|TRBV7-9|TRBJ1-1|-
CASSSGQGRGDTEAFF
TGTGCCAGCAGCTCCGGACAGGGGCGCGGAGACACTGAAGCTTTCTTT
>-|TRBV7-7|TRBJ2-1|-
CASSPGSTVQFF
TGTGCTAGCAGCCCTGGCTCAACAGTGCAGTTCTTC
>TRBD1|TRBV18|TRBJ2-3|few
CASSNRGSGTDTQYF
TGTGCCAGCTCAAACAGGGGTTCCGGTACAGATACGCAGTATTTT
>-|TRBV18|TRBJ2-7|many
CASSPSISGGTYEQYF
TGTGCCAGCTCACCTAGTATATCGGGCGGAACCTACGAGCAGTACTTC
>-|TRBV6-5|TRBJ2-2|many
CASSSGRGLDTGELFF
TGTGCCAGCAGTTCCGGACGAGGACTCGACACCGGGGAGCTGTTTTTT
>-|TRBV16|TRBJ2-3|few
CASSQSGTDTQYF
TGTGCCAGCAGCCAATCGGGGACAGATACGCAGTATTTT
>TRBD1|TRBV5-1|TRBJ2-7|-
CASSLGQGESYEQYF
TGCGCCAGCAGTCTCGGACAGGGGGAGAGCTACGAGCAGTACTTC
>-|TRBV6-6|TRBJ1-1|few
CASSPVMNTEAFF
TGTGCCAGCAGCCCAGTAATGAACACTGAAGCTTTCTTT
>-|TRBV23-1|TRBJ2-7|few
CASSQGRNEQYF
TGCGCCAGCAGTCAAGGCCGAAACGAGCAGTACTTC
>TRBD1|TRBV7-9|TRBJ2-7|many
CASRRDGQGVSYEQYF
TGTGCCAGCAGACGAGACGGACAGGGGGTATCCTACGAGCAGTACTTC
>-|TRBV29-1|TRBJ1-1|few
CSVEGWPEAFF
TGCAGCGTTGAGGGCTGGCCTGAAGCTTTCTTT
>TRBD2|TRBV12-3/TRBV12-4|TRBJ2-5|many
CASSLALAGGQETQYF
TGTGCCAGCAGTTTAGCCCTAGCGGGAGGGCAAGAGACCCAGTACTTC
>TRBD2|TRBV12-5|TRBJ2-2|many
CASGSGANTGELFF
TGTGCTAGTGGTAGCGGGGCGAACACCGGGGAGCTGTTTTTT
>-|TRBV25-1|TRBJ1-1|-
CASSATGNTEAFF
TGTGCCAGCAGTGCGACAGGGAACACTGAAGCTTTCTTT
>-|TRBV6-5|TRBJ1-1|few
CATNGKRVGELAFF
TGTGCCACTAACGGGAAAAGGGTAGGGGAACTAGCTTTCTTT
>-|TRBV5-1|TRBJ1-2|many
CASSGYRDLKRGYTF
TGCGCCAGCAGCGGATACCGGGACCTCAAAAGGGGCTACACCTTC
>-|TRBV7-2|TRBJ2-7|few
CASSLVWDASYEQYF
TGTGCCAGCAGCTTAGTGTGGGACGCCTCCTACGAGCAGTACTTC
>TRBD1|TRBV20-1|TRBJ1-5|few
CSAREQGMDQPQHF
TGCAGTGCTAGAGAACAGGGGATGGATCAGCCCCAGCATTTT
>-|TRBV6-2/TRBV6-3|TRBJ2-5|many
CASSLETQYF
TGTGCCAGCAGTTTGGAGACCCAGTACTTC
>TRBD1|TRBV7-2|TRBJ2-5|many
CASSPIGQGKTQYF
TGTGCCAGCAGCCCCATTGGACAGGGGAAGACCCAGTACTTC
>TRBD2|TRBV20-1|TRBJ2-3|many
CSASILAGDVDTQYF
TGCAGTGCTAGTATTCTAGCGGGAGATGTAGATACGCAGTATTTT
>-|TRBV6-2/TRBV6-3|TRBJ2-5|-
CASSLNLVLGNQETQYF
TGTGCCAGCAGCTTGAATCTCGTACTAGGGAACCAAGAGACCCAGTACTTC
>TRBD1|TRBV5-1|TRBJ2-5|many
CASSPHRTGLDYAKTQYF
TGCGCCAGCAGCCCTCACCGGACAGGGTTGGACTACGCAAAGACCCAGTACTTC
>TRBD2|TRBV20-1|TRBJ2-7|many
CSASGLAGTRYKEQYF
TGCAGTGCCAGTGGACTAGCGGGAACTCGTTATAAGGAGCAGTACTTC
>TRBD1|TRBV6-2/TRBV6-3|TRBJ2-5|-
CASSSGTGGSETQYF
TGTGCCAGCAGTTCTGGGACAGGCGGTAGCGAGACCCAGTACTTC
>-|TRBV10-3|TRBJ1-3|many
CAISPGVAGNTIYF
TGTGCCATCAGTCCGGGGGTTGCCGGAAACACCATATATTTT